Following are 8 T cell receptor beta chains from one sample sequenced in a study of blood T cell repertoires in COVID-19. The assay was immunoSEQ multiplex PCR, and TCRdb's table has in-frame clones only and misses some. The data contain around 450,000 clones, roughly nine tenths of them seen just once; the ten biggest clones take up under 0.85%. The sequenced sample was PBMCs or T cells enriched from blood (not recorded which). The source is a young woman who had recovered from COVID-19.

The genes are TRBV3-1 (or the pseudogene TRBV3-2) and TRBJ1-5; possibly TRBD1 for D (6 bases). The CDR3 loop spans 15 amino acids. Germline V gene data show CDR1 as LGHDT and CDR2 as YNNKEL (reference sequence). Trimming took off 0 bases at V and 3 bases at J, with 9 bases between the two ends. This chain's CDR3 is CASSQDNRANQPQHF. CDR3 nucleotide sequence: TGTGCCAGCAGCCAAGACAACAGGGCCAATCAGCCCCAGCATTTT.

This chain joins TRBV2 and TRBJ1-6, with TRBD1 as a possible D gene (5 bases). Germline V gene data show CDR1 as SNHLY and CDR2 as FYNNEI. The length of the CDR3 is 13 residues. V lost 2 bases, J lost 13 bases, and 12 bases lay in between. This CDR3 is CASSEIRESPLHF. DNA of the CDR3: TGTGCCAGCAGTGAAATCAGGGAATCCCCCCTCCACTTT.

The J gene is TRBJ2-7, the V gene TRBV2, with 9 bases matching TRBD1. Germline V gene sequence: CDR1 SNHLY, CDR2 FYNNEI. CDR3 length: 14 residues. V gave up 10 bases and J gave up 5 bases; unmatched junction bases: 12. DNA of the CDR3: TGTGCCACTTCCGGGACAGGGTTTTTTCACGAGCAGTACTTC. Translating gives CATSGTGFFHEQYF.

CDR3: CASSPGREFVGNTIYF. The DNA of the CDR3 is TGTGCCAGCAGCCCCGGACGGGAGTTCGTTGGAAACACCATATATTTT. This chain joins TRBV14 and TRBJ1-3, with D hard to call. The ends were cut back, 4 bases at V and 3 bases at J, with 16 bases in the middle. Per the germline V gene, CDR1 is SGHDN and CDR2 is FVKESK. The CDR3 is 16 amino acids.

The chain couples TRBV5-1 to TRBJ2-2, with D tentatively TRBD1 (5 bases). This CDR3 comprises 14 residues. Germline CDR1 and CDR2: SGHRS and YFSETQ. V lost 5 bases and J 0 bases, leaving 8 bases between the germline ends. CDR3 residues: CASRGASNTGELFF. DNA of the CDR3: TGCGCCAGCAGAGGGGCGTCGAACACCGGGGAGCTGTTTTTT.

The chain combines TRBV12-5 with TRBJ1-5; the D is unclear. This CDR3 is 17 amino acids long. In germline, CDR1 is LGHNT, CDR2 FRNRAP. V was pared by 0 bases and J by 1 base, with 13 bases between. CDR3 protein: CASGLVLLGGSNQPQHF. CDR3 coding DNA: TGTGCTAGTGGTTTGGTACTTTTGGGAGGGAGCAATCAGCCCCAGCATTTT. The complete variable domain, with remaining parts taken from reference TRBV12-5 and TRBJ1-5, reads DARVTQTPRHKVTEMGQEVTMRCQPILGHNTVFWYRQTMMQGLELLAYFRNRAPLDDSGMPKDRFSAEMPDATLATLKIQPSEPRDSAVYFCASGLVLLGGSNQPQHFGDGTRLSIL.

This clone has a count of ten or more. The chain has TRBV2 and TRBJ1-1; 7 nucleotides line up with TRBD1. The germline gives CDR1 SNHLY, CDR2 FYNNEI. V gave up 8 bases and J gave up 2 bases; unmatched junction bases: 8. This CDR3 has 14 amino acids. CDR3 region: CASRTGTANTEAFF. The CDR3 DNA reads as TGTGCCAGCCGAACCGGGACAGCTAACACTGAAGCTTTCTTT. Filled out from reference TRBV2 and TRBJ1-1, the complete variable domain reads EPEVTQTPSHQVTQMGQEVILRCVPISNHLYFYWYRQILGQKVEFLVSFYNNEISEKSEIFDDQFSVERPDGSNFTLKIRSTKLEDSAMYFCASRTGTANTEAFFGQGTRLTVV.

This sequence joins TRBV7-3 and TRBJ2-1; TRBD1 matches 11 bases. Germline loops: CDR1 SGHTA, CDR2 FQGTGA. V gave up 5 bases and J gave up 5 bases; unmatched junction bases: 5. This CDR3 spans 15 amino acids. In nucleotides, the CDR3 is TGTGCCAGCAGCCCCGGGACAGGGGGTCACAATGAGCAGTTCTTC. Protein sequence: CASSPGTGGHNEQFF.